This T cell receptor (beta chain) comes out of a study of CD8 T cells in ankylosing spondylitis. The CDR3 length is 15 residues. After removal of 7 bases from V and 5 bases from J, the junction contained 15 bases not matched to a gene. Germline-derived CDR1 and CDR2 are SQVTM and ANQGSEA. TCRdb reprocessed the 5' RACE reads with MiXCR, giving one entry per CDR3 protein. This repertoire shows 200,000 to 250,000 distinct CDR3 sequences, about 11% found once; its top ten account for over 20%. This clonotype was recorded at least ten times. The target antigen is unknown. Findings and limits, study-wide: Certain motif variants had earlier been reported in reactive arthritis synovial fluid and blood.

The chain couples TRBV29-1 to TRBJ2-7; 9 nucleotides agree with TRBD1. The sequencing input was blood, either unsorted or a sorted T cell fraction (not recorded which). This receptor was identified in a male donor with ankylosing spondylitis or in good health (not recorded which). DNA of the CDR3: TGCAGCGCAACCACGGACAGGGGATCGATCCACGAGCAGTACTTC. It encodes CSATTDRGSIHEQYF.